Each of the 10 T cell receptor beta chains below was sequenced from the same sample in a study of PD-L1 blockade in urothelial cancer. Sequencing used immunoSEQ multiplex PCR; TCRdb keeps in-frame clones, though not all of them. The sample yields 70,000 to 80,000 clones, around 85% seen once. Time point given: pretreatment peripheral blood. The sequencing used PBMCs, collected around atezolizumab (anti-PD-L1) treatment. These receptors were collected from a man between 35 and 55 years old with urothelial cancer.

The V call is TRBV6-4, the J call TRBJ2-1; D gene uncertain. The ends were cut back, 4 bases at V and 0 bases at J, with 10 bases in the middle. Looked up from germline, CDR1 is MRHNA and CDR2 is SNTAGT. The CDR3 is made up of 15 amino acids. CDR3 loop: CASSVDLLSYNEQFF. Written as DNA, the CDR3 is TGTGCCAGCAGTGTCGATCTACTCTCCTACAATGAGCAGTTCTTC.

The chain combines TRBV7-9 with TRBJ2-4, with D tentatively TRBD1 (5 bases). Germline loops: CDR1 SEHNR, CDR2 FQNEAQ (reference sequence). The CDR3 has 15 residues. V was cut by 5 bases and J by 2 bases, with 13 bases left in between. The chain's CDR3 is CASSHSRETKNIQYF. The DNA of the CDR3 is TGTGCCAGCAGCCATAGCAGGGAAACCAAAAACATTCAGTACTTC.

The chain recombines TRBV10-1 with TRBJ2-2, with 14 bases fitting TRBD2. The CDR3 is made up of 19 amino acids. The V gene end was trimmed by 2 bases and the J gene end by 1 base; junction bases not matched to a gene: 6. Germline V gene sequence: CDR1 WNHNN, CDR2 SYGVQD (reference sequence). CDR3 DNA: TGCGCCAGCAGTGAGGAGGGGACTAGCGGGAGCCGGAACACCGGGGAGCTGTTTTTT. It specifies CASSEEGTSGSRNTGELFF.

The CDR3 region has the DNA TGTGCCAGCAGTTTAAACCCCTCCGGGGGGGGCACGCAGTATTTT. Protein product: CASSLNPSGGGTQYF. J is TRBJ2-3 and V is TRBV27, with TRBD2 matching over 8 bases. CDR3 size: 15 residues. Germline V CDR1 and CDR2: MNHEY, SMNVEV (reference sequence). The V and J ends lost 2 bases and 9 bases, in that order; junction bases with no gene match: 10.

This chain uses TRBV10-2 with TRBJ2-6; 11 nucleotides line up with TRBD2. Losses at the gene ends were 10 bases for V and 0 bases for J; bases not matched to a gene: 8. The CDR3 loop spans 17 amino acids. Germline values: CDR1 WSHSY, CDR2 SAAADI. This chain's CDR3 is CATALAGDPSGANVLTF. The CDR3 region has the DNA TGCGCCACCGCACTAGCGGGAGATCCCTCTGGGGCCAACGTCCTGACTTTC.

The chain recombines TRBV2 with TRBJ2-3; no reliable D call. This CDR3 contains 14 residues. CDR1 is SNHLY and CDR2 is FYNNEI in the germline V gene. Trimming took 6 bases from V and 6 from J, leaving 16 bases between them. The CDR3 nucleotides read TGTGCCAGCAGGCCCTCGCCCTCAGTCGATACGCAGTATTTT. This sequence encodes CASRPSPSVDTQYF.

The chain carries TRBV5-1 and TRBJ2-7, with a tentative D call TRBD1 (7 bases). Germline V gene sequence: CDR1 SGHRS, CDR2 YFSETQ. Trimming took 0 bases from V and 3 from J, leaving 13 bases between them. This CDR3 contains 15 residues. The CDR3 bases are TGCGCCAGCAGCTTGGGAGGAGGGGGCAACTACGAGCAGTACTTC. Translated: CASSLGGGGNYEQYF.

The chain carries TRBV5-4 and TRBJ2-1; 9 bases line up with TRBD1. The CDR3 length is 15 residues. V shed 4 bases, J shed 9 bases, and the junction held 11 bases outside the gene matches. CDR1 and CDR2 (germline): SGHNT, YYREEE (reference sequence). The CDR3 sequence: CASSPATGGRSEQFF. DNA of the CDR3: TGTGCCAGCAGCCCGGCGACAGGGGGAAGGAGTGAGCAGTTCTTC.

This clone showed up just once. The CDR3 region has the DNA TGTGCCACCAGCAGAGATCTTCGGCGGGCTTCTTCGGAGGGGCAGTATTTT. Amino acids: CATSRDLRRASSEGQYF. The V and J genes are TRBV15 and TRBJ2-3, with D possibly matching TRBD2 (6 bases). Trimming removed 0 bases at V and 11 bases at J, with 24 bases between. This CDR3 is 17 amino acids long. Germline V CDR1 and CDR2: LNHNV, YYDKDF (reference sequence).

This chain connects TRBV10-3 to TRBJ2-2; 11 bases match TRBD2. The CDR3 has 15 residues. Germline V gives CDR1 ENHRY, CDR2 SYGVKD. Trimming removed 6 bases from V and 7 bases from J; junction bases left unmatched: 7. CDR3 region: CAIRKTSGSSGELFF. In DNA form, the CDR3 reads TGTGCCATCAGGAAAACTAGCGGGAGTAGCGGGGAGCTGTTTTTT.